This paragraph covers one TCR beta chain sequence. Its target is unknown. The data stem from a study of cytomegalovirus exposure and HLA in healthy donors. Study-level results: Earlier analysis looked at TCR beta V segments, and most were productive about 87% or about 30% of the time.

Trimming took 4 bases from V and 2 from J, leaving 5 bases between them. The CDR3 spans 12 residues. CDR1 and CDR2 (germline): SGHRS, YFSETQ. It was with 60 Vbeta and 13 Jbeta primers that the PCR ran. This table comes from immunoSEQ multiplex PCR, and its TCRdb copy is limited to in-frame clones, with some not included. The data contain 35,000 to 45,000 clones, over 55% of them singletons. The V call is TRBV5-1, the J call TRBJ2-3; D call uncertain. The clonotype originates from a man in his 60s in good health and CMV-seropositive. Sample: PBMCs. For the CDR3, the DNA is TGCGCCAGCAGCGCCTACACAGATACGCAGTATTTT. Protein product: CASSAYTDTQYF.